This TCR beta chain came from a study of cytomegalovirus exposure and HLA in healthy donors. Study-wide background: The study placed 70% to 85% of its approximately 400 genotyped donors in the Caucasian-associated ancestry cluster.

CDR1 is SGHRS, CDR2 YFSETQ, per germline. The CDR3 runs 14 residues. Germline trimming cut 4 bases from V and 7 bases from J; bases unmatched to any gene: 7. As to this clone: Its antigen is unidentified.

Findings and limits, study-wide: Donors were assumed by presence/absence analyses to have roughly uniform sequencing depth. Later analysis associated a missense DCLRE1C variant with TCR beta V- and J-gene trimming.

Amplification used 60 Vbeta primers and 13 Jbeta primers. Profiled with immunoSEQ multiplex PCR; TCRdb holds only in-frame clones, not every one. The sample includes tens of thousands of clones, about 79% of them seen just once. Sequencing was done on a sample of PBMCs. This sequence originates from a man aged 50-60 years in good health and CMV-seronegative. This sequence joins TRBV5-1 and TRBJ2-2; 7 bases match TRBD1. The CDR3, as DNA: TGCGCCAGCAGCCCCGGGACAGCCGGCGGGGAGCTGTTTTTT. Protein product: CASSPGTAGGELFF.